The 25 T cell receptor beta chains below come from one sample, sequenced in a study of T-cell memory formation after mild COVID-19. TCRdb passed the 5' RACE reads through MiXCR, listing each CDR3 protein once. The table lists approximately 190,000 distinct CDR3 sequences, about a sixth of them singletons, with 2.4% in the top ten. Sequencing input: PBMCs or a T cell subset sorted from them (not recorded which). These receptors originate from an adult woman who had mild COVID-19 (a few samples of this study predate the infection). Cell type and time point are not known.

The V call is TRBV12-3 or TRBV12-4, the J call TRBJ1-1; TRBD1 agrees at 7 bases. The CDR3 consists of 13 residues. The V segment lost 6 bases and the J segment 10 bases; nucleotides outside the gene matches: 11. The CDR3 here is CASRETGIGVAFF. The DNA for the CDR3 is TGTGCCAGCAGAGAGACAGGGATCGGCGTAGCTTTCTTT.

This clonotype has only a few counts. The genes are TRBV4-2 and TRBJ2-1, with TRBD2 identical over 12 bases. From germline, CDR1 is LGHNA and CDR2 YNFKEQ. The trim removed 0 bases at V and 3 bases at J, leaving 3 bases unmatched. CDR3 length equals 17 residues. The CDR3 sequence: CASSQELAGGNYNEQFF. The CDR3 bases are TGTGCCAGCAGCCAAGAACTAGCGGGGGGAAACTACAATGAGCAGTTCTTC.

This chain connects TRBV14 to TRBJ1-1; weak D call: TRBD1 (5 bases). Germline loops: CDR1 SGHDN, CDR2 FVKESK. Trimming stripped 4 bases from V and 5 bases from J, with 14 bases between. The CDR3 covers 14 residues. This chain's CDR3 is CASSLQVGGTEAFF. Here the CDR3 DNA reads TGTGCCAGCAGCCTCCAGGTCGGGGGGACTGAAGCTTTCTTT.

The sample holds a few counts of this clonotype. Written as DNA, the CDR3 is TGCAGTGCTAGATCTGTCACTAGCGGGACTTACAATGAGCAGTTCTTC. This codes for CSARSVTSGTYNEQFF. The V and J genes are TRBV20-1 and TRBJ2-1; 10 nucleotides match TRBD2. Germline V lookup: CDR1 DFQATT, CDR2 SNEGSKA (reference sequence). The CDR3 has 16 amino acids. V shed 2 bases and J 4 bases; nucleotides not matched to a gene: 8.

The CDR3 spells CASSRDRAGGYTF. Written as DNA, the CDR3 is TGTGCCAGCAGCCGAGACAGGGCTGGTGGCTACACCTTC. The genes are TRBV11-1 and TRBJ1-2; TRBD1 agrees at 7 bases. Germline CDR1 reads SGHAT; CDR2 reads FQDESV (reference sequence). V dropped 5 bases and J dropped 7; count of bases not matched to a gene: 7. The CDR3 contains 13 residues.

The rearrangement joins TRBV12-3 or TRBV12-4 to TRBJ2-7, with 9 bases fitting TRBD1. Unmatched junction bases numbered 7, after V lost 6 bases and J lost 4 bases. There are 14 residues in the CDR3. CDR3 region: CASRGQGSTYEQYF. The CDR3 region has the DNA TGTGCCAGCAGGGGACAGGGAAGTACGTACGAGCAGTACTTC.

This rearrangement joins TRBV19 to TRBJ2-5, with TRBD2 as a possible D gene (5 bases). Germline CDR1 reads LNHDA; CDR2 reads SQIVND (reference sequence). The CDR3 has 16 residues. The V end was cut by 5 bases, the J end by 1 base, with 17 bases between. The CDR3 region is CASSPTIRDPQETQYF. The CDR3 nucleotides are TGTGCCAGTAGTCCGACGATACGGGATCCCCAAGAGACCCAGTACTTC.

The chain couples TRBV30 to TRBJ1-6; 7 nucleotides match TRBD1. CDR1 GTSNPN and CDR2 SVGIG come from the germline V gene (reference sequence). V gave up 5 bases and J gave up 10 bases; unmatched junction bases: 11. The CDR3 length is 14 residues. The CDR3 DNA reads as TGTGCCTGGGTAATGGGGACAGAACGGTCACCCCTCCACTTT. Translation gives CAWVMGTERSPLHF.

The sample holds a few counts of this clonotype. This chain joins TRBV24-1 and TRBJ2-7, with D possibly matching TRBD1 (5 bases). In germline, CDR1 is KGHDR, CDR2 SFDVKD. Trimming left V 7 bases short and J 1 base short, with 10 bases between. The CDR3 is made up of 13 amino acids. CDR3 DNA sequence: TGTGCCACCAGCAAACAGGATTCCTACGAGCAGTACTTC. This sequence encodes CATSKQDSYEQYF.

This clonotype has more than one count but fewer than ten. The chain couples TRBV6-2 or TRBV6-3 to TRBJ2-1; TRBD1 might be the D (5 bases). The V end lost 4 bases, the J end lost 3 bases, and 16 bases lay between the germline ends. CDR3 length equals 16 residues. In germline, CDR1 is MNHEY, CDR2 SVGEGT. CDR3 DNA: TGTGCCAGCAGTTCTCGACAGACCTTAAGCTACAATGAGCAGTTCTTC. Residues: CASSSRQTLSYNEQFF.

The chain couples TRBV5-1 to TRBJ1-2; 7 bases map to TRBD1. Germline V lookup: CDR1 SGHRS, CDR2 YFSETQ. CDR3 length: 13 residues. The trim removed 0 bases at V and 8 bases at J, leaving 4 bases unmatched. CDR3 nucleotides: TGCGCCAGCAGCTTGGATTCGGACAGGGGCTACACCTTC. Its protein is CASSLDSDRGYTF.

V usage is TRBV3-1 and J usage is TRBJ1-5, with D perhaps matching TRBD1 (6 bases). There are 18 residues in the CDR3. Deletions cut 0 bases from V and 0 bases from J, with 15 bases between. CDR1 and CDR2 (germline): LGHDT, YNNKEL (reference sequence). The CDR3 reads CASSQDHPTGPSNQPQHF. The CDR3 coding sequence is TGTGCCAGCAGCCAAGATCACCCGACAGGACCTAGCAATCAGCCCCAGCATTTT.

This clonotype was seen a few times. This chain joins TRBV5-6 and TRBJ1-1; TRBD1 might be the D (5 bases). V gave up 3 bases and J gave up 1 base, with 16 bases separating them. There are 16 residues in the CDR3. Germline V gene data show CDR1 as SGHDT and CDR2 as YYEEEE. The CDR3 loop reads CASSYLTGRRNTEAFF. CDR3 in DNA: TGTGCCAGCAGCTATCTGACGGGGCGACGGAACACTGAAGCTTTCTTT.

This clonotype was detected a few times. V and J are TRBV5-8 and TRBJ1-2, with 10 bases lining up with TRBD1. The CDR3 spans 15 residues. The trim removed 3 bases at V and 5 bases at J, leaving 7 bases unmatched. Germline V gene sequence: CDR1 SGHTS, CDR2 YDEGEE. The CDR3 DNA sequence: TGTGCCAGCAGCTACCGGGACAGGGGTTTTTATGGCTACACCTTC. Amino acids: CASSYRDRGFYGYTF.

This sequence joins TRBV14 and TRBJ1-5; unclear D gene. CDR3 size: 13 residues. V was pared by 4 bases and J by 7 bases, with 11 bases between. From germline, CDR1 is SGHDN and CDR2 FVKESK. The CDR3 loop reads CASSLTVGQPQHF. DNA for the CDR3: TGTGCCAGCAGCCTCACAGTCGGGCAGCCCCAGCATTTT.

The table lists this clonotype with a few counts. The chain carries TRBV18 and TRBJ1-1; no definite D call. Germline V gene sequence: CDR1 KGHSH, CDR2 LQKENI. Between the trimmed V and J ends, which lost 6 bases and 1 base, there was a span of 9 bases. This CDR3 comprises 13 residues. Written as DNA, the CDR3 is TGTGCCAGCTCCACGTTGGAGAACACTGAAGCTTTCTTT. Protein: CASSTLENTEAFF.

The chain is built from TRBV14 and TRBJ2-1; 9 bases line up with TRBD2. V lost 4 bases and J lost 7; bases outside the gene matches: 8. This CDR3 has 15 amino acids. CDR1 and CDR2 (germline): SGHDN, FVKESK. CDR3 region: CASSPVSGSTNEQFF. CDR3 in DNA: TGTGCCAGCAGCCCGGTTAGCGGGAGTACGAATGAGCAGTTCTTC. Full variable domain (missing parts from reference TRBV14 and TRBJ2-1): EAGVTQFPSHSVIEKGQTVTLRCDPISGHDNLYWYRRVMGKEIKFLLHFVKESKQDESGMPNNRFLAERTGGTYSTLKVQPAELEDSGVYFCASSPVSGSTNEQFFGPGTRLTVL.

V usage is TRBV5-1 and J usage is TRBJ2-7, with 7 nucleotides matching TRBD2. Germline V gives CDR1 SGHRS, CDR2 YFSETQ. The CDR3 runs 15 residues. The ends lost 0 bases at V and 5 bases at J; junction bases unmatched: 8. CDR3 amino acids: CASSLESGGGDEQYF. Written as DNA, the CDR3 is TGCGCCAGCAGCTTGGAGTCAGGTGGGGGGGACGAGCAGTACTTC.

The chain joins TRBV9 to TRBJ1-2, with no clear D. The germline CDR1 and CDR2 sequences are SGDLS and YYNGEE. Trimming pared 4 bases from V and 8 bases from J, leaving 12 bases between. The CDR3 spans 12 residues. In DNA, the CDR3 is TGTGCCAGCAGCTTCGGAGGCTACGGCTACACCTTC. It specifies CASSFGGYGYTF.

A few counts support this clonotype. This clone may be a read error of a much larger clone one base away. CDR3 in DNA: TGTGCCAGCAGTGAAAATGTGGGGAACGAGCAGTACTTC. Its protein is CASSENVGNEQYF. This chain joins TRBV25-1 and TRBJ2-7; the D is unclear. Trimming cost V 2 bases and J 5 bases, with 10 bases left between them. CDR1 and CDR2 from the germline V gene are MGHDK and SYGVNS. This CDR3 has 13 amino acids.

The CDR3 DNA follows: TGCGCCAGCAGCCCCAGAGGAATACAGCAGGACTCTGGAAACACCATATATTTT. This gives the protein CASSPRGIQQDSGNTIYF. The rearrangement uses TRBV5-1 and TRBJ1-3, with D hard to call. Germline CDR1 SGHRS, CDR2 YFSETQ. This CDR3 contains 18 residues. The V end was cut by 4 bases, the J end by 0 bases, with 20 bases between.

A few counts support this clonotype. The chain recombines TRBV29-1 with TRBJ2-7; maybe TRBD2 (5 bases). CDR1 is SQVTM and CDR2 is ANQGSEA in the germline V gene. The V end lost 4 bases, the J end lost 0 bases, and 7 bases lay between the germline ends. CDR3 length: 12 amino acids. The CDR3 sequence is CSVGGFSYEQYF. The CDR3 region has the DNA TGCAGCGTTGGAGGGTTCTCCTACGAGCAGTACTTC.

This clonotype was picked up a small number of times. J is TRBJ1-2 and V is TRBV7-9, with TRBD1 identical over 11 bases. Germline CDR1 reads SEHNR; CDR2 reads FQNEAQ (reference sequence). V was clipped by 4 bases and J by 0 bases; unmatched bases: 4. CDR3 size: 16 residues. This chain's CDR3 is CASSSGTGGANYGYTF. CDR3 sequence (DNA): TGTGCCAGCAGCTCCGGGACAGGGGGAGCTAACTATGGCTACACCTTC.

The chain uses TRBV13 and TRBJ2-3, with 7 bases identical to TRBD2. CDR3 size: 16 residues. CDR1 and CDR2 (germline): PRHDT, FYEKMQ (reference sequence). Trimming at V came to 5 bases and at J to 2 bases, leaving 10 bases not matched to a gene. CDR3 loop: CASSHRTRRVTDTQYF. The CDR3 bases are TGTGCCAGCAGCCACCGGACTAGGCGCGTCACAGATACGCAGTATTTT.

This clonotype was recorded a few times. The CDR3 nucleotides are TGTGCCGGAGCTTTTCCTACGGGAGAAGCTTTCTTT. Amino acid sequence: CAGAFPTGEAFF. The V call is TRBV6-5, the J call TRBJ1-1, with D unresolved. The CDR3 extends over 12 amino acids. Germline loops: CDR1 MNHEY, CDR2 SVGAGI. Trimming took off 11 bases at V and 8 bases at J, with 18 bases between the two ends.